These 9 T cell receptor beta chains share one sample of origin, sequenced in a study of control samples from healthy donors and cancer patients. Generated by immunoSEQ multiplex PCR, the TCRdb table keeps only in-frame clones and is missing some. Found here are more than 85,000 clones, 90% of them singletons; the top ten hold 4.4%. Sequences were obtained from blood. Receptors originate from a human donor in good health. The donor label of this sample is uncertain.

CDR3 sequence reads: CASSVSRKNTEAFF. In DNA, the CDR3 is TGTGCCAGCAGTGTTTCCAGAAAGAACACTGAAGCTTTCTTT. The chain couples TRBV25-1 to TRBJ1-1, with D unresolved. Trimming removed 4 bases at V and 1 base at J, with 10 bases between. This CDR3 is 14 amino acids long. Germline loops: CDR1 MGHDK, CDR2 SYGVNS.

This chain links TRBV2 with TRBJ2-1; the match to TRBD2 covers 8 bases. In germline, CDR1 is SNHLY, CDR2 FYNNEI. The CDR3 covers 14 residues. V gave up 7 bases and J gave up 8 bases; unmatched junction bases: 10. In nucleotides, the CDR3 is TGTGCCAGCACTGACGGGACTAGTATACATGAGCAGTTCTTC. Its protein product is CASTDGTSIHEQFF.

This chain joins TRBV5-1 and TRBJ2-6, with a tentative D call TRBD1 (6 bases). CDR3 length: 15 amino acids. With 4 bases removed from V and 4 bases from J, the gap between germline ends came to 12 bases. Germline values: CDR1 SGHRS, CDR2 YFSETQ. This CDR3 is CASSDTGSGANVLTF. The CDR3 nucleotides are TGCGCCAGCAGCGATACAGGGTCGGGGGCCAACGTCCTGACTTTC. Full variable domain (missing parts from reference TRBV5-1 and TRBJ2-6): KAGVTQTPRYLIKTRGQQVTLSCSPISGHRSVSWYQQTPGQGLQFLFEYFSETQRNKGNFPGRFSGRQFSNSRSEMNVSTLELGDSALYLCASSDTGSGANVLTFGAGSRLTVL.

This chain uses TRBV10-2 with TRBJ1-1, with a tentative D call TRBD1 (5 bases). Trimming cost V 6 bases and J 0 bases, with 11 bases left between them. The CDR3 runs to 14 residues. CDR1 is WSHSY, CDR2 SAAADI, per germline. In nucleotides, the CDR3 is TGCGCCAGCAGGGCGACAGAAATGAACACTGAAGCTTTCTTT. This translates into CASRATEMNTEAFF.

For the CDR3, the DNA is TGTGCCATCAGTGTACAGGGTGGTCAGCCCCAGCATTTT. Protein sequence: CAISVQGGQPQHF. The rearrangement links TRBV10-3 to TRBJ1-5; D might be TRBD1 (6 bases). This CDR3 comprises 13 residues. Trimming took off 4 bases at V and 6 bases at J, with 10 bases between the two ends. Germline CDR1 reads ENHRY; CDR2 reads SYGVKD.

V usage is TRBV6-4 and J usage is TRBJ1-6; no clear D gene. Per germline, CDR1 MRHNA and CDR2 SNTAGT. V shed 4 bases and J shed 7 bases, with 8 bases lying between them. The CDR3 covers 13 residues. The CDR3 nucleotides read TGTGCCAGCAGTGCCTCGACAAATTCACCCCTCCACTTT. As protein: CASSASTNSPLHF.

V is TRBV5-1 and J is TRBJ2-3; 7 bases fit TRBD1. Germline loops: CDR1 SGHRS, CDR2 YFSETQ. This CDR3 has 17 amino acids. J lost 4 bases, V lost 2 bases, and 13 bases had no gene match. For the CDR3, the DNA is TGCGCCAGCAGCTTTTTATCGGGTCAGGGGGTCCCAGATACGCAGTATTTT. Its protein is CASSFLSGQGVPDTQYF.

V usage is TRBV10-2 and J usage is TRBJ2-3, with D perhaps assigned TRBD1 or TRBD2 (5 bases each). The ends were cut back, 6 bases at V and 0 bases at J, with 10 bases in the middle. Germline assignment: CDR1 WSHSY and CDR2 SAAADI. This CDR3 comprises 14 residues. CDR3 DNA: TGCGCCAGCAGAACGGGACCTAGCACAGATACGCAGTATTTT. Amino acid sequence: CASRTGPSTDTQYF.

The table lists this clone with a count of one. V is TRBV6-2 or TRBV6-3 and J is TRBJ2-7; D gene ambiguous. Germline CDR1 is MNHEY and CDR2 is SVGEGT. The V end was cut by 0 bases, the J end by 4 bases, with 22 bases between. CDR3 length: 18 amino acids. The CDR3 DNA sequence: TGTGCCAGCAGTTACTCGATTGTGCAAGGTCGAACGACGTACGAGCAGTACTTC. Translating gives CASSYSIVQGRTTYEQYF.